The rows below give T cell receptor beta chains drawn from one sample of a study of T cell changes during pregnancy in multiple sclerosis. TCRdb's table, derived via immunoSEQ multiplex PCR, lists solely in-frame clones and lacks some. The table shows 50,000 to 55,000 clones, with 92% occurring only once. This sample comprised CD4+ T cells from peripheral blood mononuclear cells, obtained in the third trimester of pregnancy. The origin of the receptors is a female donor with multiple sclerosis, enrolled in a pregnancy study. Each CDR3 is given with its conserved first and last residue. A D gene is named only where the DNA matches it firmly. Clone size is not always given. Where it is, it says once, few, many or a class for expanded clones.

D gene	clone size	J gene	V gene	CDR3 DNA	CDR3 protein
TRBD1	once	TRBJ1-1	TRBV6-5	TGTGCCAGCAGTGTACAGGGGAGCGGTGTCCGTGAAGCTTTCTTT	CASSVQGSGVREAFF
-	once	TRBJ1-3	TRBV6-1	TGTGCCAGCAGTTCAAGGGGTTCTTCAGGAAACACCATATATTTT	CASSSRGSSGNTIYF
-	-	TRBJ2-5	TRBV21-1	TGTGCCAGCACCCCGTGGGACAGGGGGAGAGAGACCCAGTACTTC	CASTPWDRGRETQYF
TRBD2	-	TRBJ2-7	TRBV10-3	TGTGCCATCAGTGCGGGGGGAGGCTCCTACGAGCAGTACTTC	CAISAGGGSYEQYF
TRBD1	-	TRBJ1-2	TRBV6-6	TGTGCCAGCAGTCAGAGGGACAGGGGGCAATATGGCTACACCTTC	CASSQRDRGQYGYTF
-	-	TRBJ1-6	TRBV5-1	TGCGCCAGCAGCCAAGGGGGTAGAAATTCACCCCTCCACTTT	CASSQGGRNSPLHF
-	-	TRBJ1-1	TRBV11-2	TGTGCCAGCAGCACCTCTCGAGCAGGTGCCCCCAGGGGAGCTTTCTTT	CASSTSRAGAPRGAFF
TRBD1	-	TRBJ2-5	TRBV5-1	TGCGCCAGCAGCTTGGTAGGGACAGGAGTGAAAGAGACCCAGTACTTC	CASSLVGTGVKETQYF
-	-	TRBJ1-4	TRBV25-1	TGTGCCAGCAGTTGGGCAGGTGGTAATGAAAAACTGTTTTTT	CASSWAGGNEKLFF
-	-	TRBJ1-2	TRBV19	TGTGCCAGTACGGCGGCGGGGGCCATCAACTATGGCTACACCTTC	CASTAAGAINYGYTF
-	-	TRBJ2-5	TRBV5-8	TGTGCCAGCAGCTTGGCCGCGGCCTTCCAAGAGACCCAGTACTTC	CASSLAAAFQETQYF
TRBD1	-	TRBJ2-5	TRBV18	TGTGCCAGCTCATCAGACAGGGGTGAGACCCAGTACTTC	CASSSDRGETQYF
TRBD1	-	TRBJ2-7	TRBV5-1	TGCGCCAGCAACAATCCGGGACAGTATTCCTACGAGCAGTACTTC	CASNNPGQYSYEQYF
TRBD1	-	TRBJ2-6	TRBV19	TGTGCCAGTAGTCGACAGGGTGCTGGGGCCAACGTCCTGACTTTC	CASSRQGAGANVLTF
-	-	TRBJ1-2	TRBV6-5	TGTGCCAGCAGTTACCGGGGTGGCTATGGCTACACCTTC	CASSYRGGYGYTF
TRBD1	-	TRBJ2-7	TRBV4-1	TGCGCCAGCAGTCCCCTGGACAGGCGATCCTACGAGCAGTACTTC	CASSPLDRRSYEQYF
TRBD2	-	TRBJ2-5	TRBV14	TGTGCCAGCAGAGACAGCGGGGGACCTTGGGAGACCCAGTACTTC	CASRDSGGPWETQYF
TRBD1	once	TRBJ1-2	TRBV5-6	TGTGCCAGCAGCTCGACAGGGCCCCCATACACCTTC	CASSSTGPPYTF
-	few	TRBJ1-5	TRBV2	TGTGCCAGCAGGGCCGACTACACGGGGGGTCCCCAGCATTTT	CASRADYTGGPQHF
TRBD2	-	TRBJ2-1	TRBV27	TGTGCCAGCAGTTTTGAGGCTAGCGGGTTCAATGAGCAGTTCTTC	CASSFEASGFNEQFF
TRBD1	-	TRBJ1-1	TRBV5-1	TGCGCCAGCAGCTTAGACAGGGTGGGGTTCGCTGAAGCTTTCTTT	CASSLDRVGFAEAFF
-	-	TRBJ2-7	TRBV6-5	TGTGCCAGCAGTCTCCGGGACACCTCCTACGAGCAGTACTTC	CASSLRDTSYEQYF
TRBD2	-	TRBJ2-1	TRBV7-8	TGTGCCAGCAGCTTATCCCCTAGCGGGGGCTGGTTTAGGAATGAGCAGTTCTTC	CASSLSPSGGWFRNEQFF
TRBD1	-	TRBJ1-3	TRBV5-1	TGCGCCAGCAGCTGGGACAGCTCTGGAAACACCATATATTTT	CASSWDSSGNTIYF
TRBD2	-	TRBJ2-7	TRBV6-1	TGTGCCAGCAGGGCTAGCGGGGGATCTTACGAGCAGTACTTC	CASRASGGSYEQYF
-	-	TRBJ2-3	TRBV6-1	TGTGCCAGCAGTGAAATTTTAGTTACCCTAAGCACAGATACGCAGTATTTT	CASSEILVTLSTDTQYF
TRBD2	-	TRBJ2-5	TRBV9	TGTGCCAGCAGCGTGGGGGGGGACCAAGAGACCCAGTACTTC	CASSVGGDQETQYF
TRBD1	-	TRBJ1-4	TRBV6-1	TGTGCCAGCAGTAAACAGGGGGCAACTAATGAAAAACTGTTTTTT	CASSKQGATNEKLFF
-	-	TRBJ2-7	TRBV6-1	TGTGCCAGCAGTCTTTCAGGAGGCGAGCAGTACTTC	CASSLSGGEQYF
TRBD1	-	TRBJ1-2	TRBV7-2	TGTGCCAGCAGCTTCAGGGGGCAGGATCCCTATGGCTACACCTTC	CASSFRGQDPYGYTF
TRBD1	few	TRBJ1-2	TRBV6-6	TGTGCCAGCACCCAAGGGACAGGGGGGAACTATGGCTACACCTTC	CASTQGTGGNYGYTF
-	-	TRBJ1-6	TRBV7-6	TGTGCCAGCAGCTTAAGGGCCGCGGGGTACGGTAGCTCCTATAATTCACCCCTCCACTTT	CASSLRAAGYGSSYNSPLHF
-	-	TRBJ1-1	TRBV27	TGTGCCAGCAGGATGGTTGGGGGGAGGACTGAAGCTTTCTTT	CASRMVGGRTEAFF
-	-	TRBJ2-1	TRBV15	TGTGCCACCAGCAGAGCTAATGAGCAGTTCTTC	CATSRANEQFF